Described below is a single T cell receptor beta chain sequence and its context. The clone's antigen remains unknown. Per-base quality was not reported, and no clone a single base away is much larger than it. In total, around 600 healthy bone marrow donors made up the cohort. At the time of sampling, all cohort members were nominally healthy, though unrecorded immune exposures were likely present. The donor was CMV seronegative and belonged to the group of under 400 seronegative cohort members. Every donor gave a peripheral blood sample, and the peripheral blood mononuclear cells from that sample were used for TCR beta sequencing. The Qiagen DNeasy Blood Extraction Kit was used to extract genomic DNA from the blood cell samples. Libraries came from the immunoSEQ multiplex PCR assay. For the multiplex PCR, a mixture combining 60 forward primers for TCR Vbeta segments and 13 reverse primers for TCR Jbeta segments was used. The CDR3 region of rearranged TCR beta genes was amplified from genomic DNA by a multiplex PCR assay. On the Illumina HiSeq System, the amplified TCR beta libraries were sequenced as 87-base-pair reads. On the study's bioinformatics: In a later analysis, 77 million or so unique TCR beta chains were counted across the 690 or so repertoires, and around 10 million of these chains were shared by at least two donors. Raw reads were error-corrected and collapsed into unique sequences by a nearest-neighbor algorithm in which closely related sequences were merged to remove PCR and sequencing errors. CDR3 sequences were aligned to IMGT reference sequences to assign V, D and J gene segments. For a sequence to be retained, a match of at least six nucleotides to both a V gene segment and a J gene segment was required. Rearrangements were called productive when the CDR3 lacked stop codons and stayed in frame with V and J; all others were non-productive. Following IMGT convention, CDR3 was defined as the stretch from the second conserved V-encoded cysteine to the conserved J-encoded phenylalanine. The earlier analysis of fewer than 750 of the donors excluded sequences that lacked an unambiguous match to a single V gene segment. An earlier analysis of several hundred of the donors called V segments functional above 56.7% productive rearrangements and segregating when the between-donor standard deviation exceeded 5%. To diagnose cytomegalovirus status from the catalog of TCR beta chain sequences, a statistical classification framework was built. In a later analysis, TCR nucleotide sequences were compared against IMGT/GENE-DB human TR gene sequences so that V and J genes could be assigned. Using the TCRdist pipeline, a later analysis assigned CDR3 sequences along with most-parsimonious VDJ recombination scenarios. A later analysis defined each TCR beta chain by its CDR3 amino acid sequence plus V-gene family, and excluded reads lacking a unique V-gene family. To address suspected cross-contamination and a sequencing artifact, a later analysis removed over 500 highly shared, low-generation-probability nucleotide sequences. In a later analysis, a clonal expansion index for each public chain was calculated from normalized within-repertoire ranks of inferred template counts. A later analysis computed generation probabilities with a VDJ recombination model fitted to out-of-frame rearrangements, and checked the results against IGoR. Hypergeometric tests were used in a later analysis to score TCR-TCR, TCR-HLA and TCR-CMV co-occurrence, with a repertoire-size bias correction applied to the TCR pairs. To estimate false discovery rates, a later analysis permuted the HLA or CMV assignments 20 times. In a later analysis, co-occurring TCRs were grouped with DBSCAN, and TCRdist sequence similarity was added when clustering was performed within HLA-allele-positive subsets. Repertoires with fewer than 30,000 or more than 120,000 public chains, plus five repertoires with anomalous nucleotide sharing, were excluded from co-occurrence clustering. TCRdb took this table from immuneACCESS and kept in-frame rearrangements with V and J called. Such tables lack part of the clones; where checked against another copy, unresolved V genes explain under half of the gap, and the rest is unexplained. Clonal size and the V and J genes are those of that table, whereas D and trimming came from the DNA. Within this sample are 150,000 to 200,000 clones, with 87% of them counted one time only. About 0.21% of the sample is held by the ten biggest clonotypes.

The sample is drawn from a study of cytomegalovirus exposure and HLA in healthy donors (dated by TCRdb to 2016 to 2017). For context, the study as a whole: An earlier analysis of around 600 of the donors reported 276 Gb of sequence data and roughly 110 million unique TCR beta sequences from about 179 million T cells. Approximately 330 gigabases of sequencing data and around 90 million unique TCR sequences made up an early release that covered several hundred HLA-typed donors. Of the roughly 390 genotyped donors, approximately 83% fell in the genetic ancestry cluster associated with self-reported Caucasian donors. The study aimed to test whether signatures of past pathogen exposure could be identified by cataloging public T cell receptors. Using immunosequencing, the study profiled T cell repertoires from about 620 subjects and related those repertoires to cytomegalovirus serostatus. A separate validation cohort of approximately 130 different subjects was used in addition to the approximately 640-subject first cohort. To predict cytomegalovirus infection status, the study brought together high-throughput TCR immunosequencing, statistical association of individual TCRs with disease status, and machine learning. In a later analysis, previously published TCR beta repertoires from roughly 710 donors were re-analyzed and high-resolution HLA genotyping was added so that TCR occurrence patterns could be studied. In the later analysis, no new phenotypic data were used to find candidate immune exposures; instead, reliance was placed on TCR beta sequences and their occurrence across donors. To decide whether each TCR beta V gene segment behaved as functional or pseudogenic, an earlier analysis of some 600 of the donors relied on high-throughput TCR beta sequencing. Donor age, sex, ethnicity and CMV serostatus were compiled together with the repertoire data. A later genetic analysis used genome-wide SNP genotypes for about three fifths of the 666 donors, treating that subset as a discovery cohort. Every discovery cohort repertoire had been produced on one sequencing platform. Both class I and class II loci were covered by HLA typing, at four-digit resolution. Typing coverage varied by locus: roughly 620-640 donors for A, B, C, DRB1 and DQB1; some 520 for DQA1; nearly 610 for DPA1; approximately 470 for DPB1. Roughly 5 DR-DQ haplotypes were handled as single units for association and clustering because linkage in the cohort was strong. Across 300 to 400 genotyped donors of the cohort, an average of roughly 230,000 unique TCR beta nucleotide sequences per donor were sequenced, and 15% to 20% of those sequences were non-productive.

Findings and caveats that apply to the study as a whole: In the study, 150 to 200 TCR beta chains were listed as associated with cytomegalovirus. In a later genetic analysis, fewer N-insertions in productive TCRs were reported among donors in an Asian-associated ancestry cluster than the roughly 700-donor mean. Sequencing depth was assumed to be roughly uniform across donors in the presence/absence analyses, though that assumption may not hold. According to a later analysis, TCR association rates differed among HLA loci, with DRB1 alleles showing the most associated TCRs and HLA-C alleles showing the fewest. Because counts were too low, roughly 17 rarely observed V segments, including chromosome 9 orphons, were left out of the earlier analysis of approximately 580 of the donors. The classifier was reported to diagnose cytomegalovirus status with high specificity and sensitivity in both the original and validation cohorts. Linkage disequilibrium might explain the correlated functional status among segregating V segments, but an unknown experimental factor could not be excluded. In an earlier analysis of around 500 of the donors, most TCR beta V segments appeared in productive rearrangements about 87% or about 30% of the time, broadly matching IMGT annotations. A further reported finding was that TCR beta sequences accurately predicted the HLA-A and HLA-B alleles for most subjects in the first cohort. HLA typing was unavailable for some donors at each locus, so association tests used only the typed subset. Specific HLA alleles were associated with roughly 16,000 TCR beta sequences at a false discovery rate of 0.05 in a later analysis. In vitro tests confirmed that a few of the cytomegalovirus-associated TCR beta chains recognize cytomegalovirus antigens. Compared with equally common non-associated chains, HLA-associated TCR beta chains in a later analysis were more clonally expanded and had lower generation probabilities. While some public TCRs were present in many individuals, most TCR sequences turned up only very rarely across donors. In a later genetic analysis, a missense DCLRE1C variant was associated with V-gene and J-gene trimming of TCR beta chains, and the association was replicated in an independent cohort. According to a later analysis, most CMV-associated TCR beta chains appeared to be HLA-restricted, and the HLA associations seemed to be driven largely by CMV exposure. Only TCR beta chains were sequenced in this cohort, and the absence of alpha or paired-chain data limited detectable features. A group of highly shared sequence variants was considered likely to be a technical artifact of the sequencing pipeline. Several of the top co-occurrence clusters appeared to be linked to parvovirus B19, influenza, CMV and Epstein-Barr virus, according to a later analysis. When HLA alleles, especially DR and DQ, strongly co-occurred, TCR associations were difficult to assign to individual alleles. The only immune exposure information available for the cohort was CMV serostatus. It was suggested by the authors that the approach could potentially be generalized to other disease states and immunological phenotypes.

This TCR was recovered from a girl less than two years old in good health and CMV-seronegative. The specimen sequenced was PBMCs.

The CDR3 reads CASRSGGSADTQYF. The DNA is as follows: TGTGCCAGCCGGAGCGGGGGTTCTGCAGATACGCAGTATTTT. The rearranged chain carries TRBV19 and TRBJ2-3, and 8 bases in between align with TRBD2. There are 14 amino acids in the CDR3, from cysteine to phenylalanine inclusive. The sequence is cut down to CDR3 DNA, 42 bases in frame from base 1. Based on the germline V gene (reference sequence), the CDR1 and CDR2 sequences are LNHDA and SQIVND. V is cut back by 9 bases and J by 4 bases, with 9 bases in the junction unmatched.